A selection of T cell receptor beta chains follows, all from one sample in a study of shared clonotypes between healthy human individuals. TCRdb's copy holds only in-frame clones and misses some; the assay was immunoSEQ multiplex PCR. The sample has about 2,100,000 clones, roughly 91% seen once. Sequenced: naive CD8+ T cells from PBMCs. These receptors were obtained from a young man in good health. Some clones in this sample may be carry-over from other donors' samples. The conserved cysteine and the conserved F or W are not part of the CDR3 here.

J: TRBJ1-5; V: TRBV6-6; CDR3: ASIGGQGGLPQH
J: TRBJ2-7; V: TRBV19; CDR3: ASSIPGDSYEQY
J: TRBJ2-7; V: TRBV11-2; CDR3: ASSADRGFLEQY
J: TRBJ2-5; V: TRBV27; CDR3: ASSLRGEETQY
J: TRBJ2-7; V: TRBV30; CDR3: AGRDSGVDEQY
J: TRBJ2-7; V: TRBV5-4; CDR3: ASSLAGQGTYEQY
J: TRBJ1-1; V: TRBV7-2; CDR3: ASTPWGRMNTEAF
J: TRBJ2-3; V: TRBV25-1; CDR3: ATIRAGVGDTQY
J: TRBJ2-7; V: TRBV6-6; CDR3: ASSYSPLGYEQY
J: TRBJ2-3; V: TRBV9; CDR3: ASSVNQLGMLAGKLLDTQY
J: TRBJ1-5; V: TRBV7-9; CDR3: ASSSRQGFMN
J: TRBJ2-7; V: TRBV19; CDR3: ASKKAGDYYKQY
J: TRBJ2-1; V: TRBV4-3; CDR3: ASRSFTGASEDYEQF
J: TRBJ1-1; V: TRBV19; CDR3: ASKAGGPTIEAF
J: TRBJ2-2; V: TRBV6-1; CDR3: ASFFGFGAAGELF
J: TRBJ2-2; V: TRBV7-2; CDR3: ASRSRDSLIELF
J: TRBJ2-7; V: TRBV11-2; CDR3: ASSLTRQGWYEQY
J: TRBJ1-2; V: TRBV11-2; CDR3: ASSPVGGSYGYT
J: TRBJ2-5; V: TRBV10-3; CDR3: AISEGGTQY
J: TRBJ2-3; V: TRBV27; CDR3: ASSLVGLAGVDPDTQY
J: TRBJ2-7; V: TRBV6-5; CDR3: ASRSSDYEQY
J: TRBJ2-2; V: TRBV9; CDR3: ASSVFSRARGVGELF